Below, 21 T cell receptor beta chains from the same sample are listed, as sequenced in a study of blood T cell repertoires in COVID-19. TCRdb's copy holds only in-frame clones and misses some; the assay was immunoSEQ multiplex PCR. The data contain 250,000 to 350,000 clones, around 86% of them singletons. Sequencing was performed on peripheral blood. All receptors come from a middle-aged woman who had recovered from COVID-19.

This chain uses TRBV7-3 with TRBJ2-7, with a weak D call TRBD1 (7 bases). The length of the CDR3 is 13 residues. Germline V gene sequence: CDR1 SGHTA, CDR2 FQGTGA. Trimming pared 4 bases from V and 5 bases from J, leaving 12 bases between. CDR3 sequence reads: CASSSSGGNEQYF. DNA of the CDR3: TGTGCCAGCAGCTCATCAGGGGGGAACGAGCAGTACTTC.

In DNA form, the CDR3 reads TGTGCCAGCAGCGATCCCGGTTGGACAGGAGAGATTAGGGAGAGCAATCAGCCCCAGCATTTT. It is translated as CASSDPGWTGEIRESNQPQHF. The genes are TRBV9 and TRBJ1-5; the match to TRBD1 covers 7 bases. V gave up 3 bases and J gave up 1 base; unmatched junction bases: 22. The CDR3 extends over 21 amino acids. Germline CDR1 is SGDLS and CDR2 is YYNGEE.

The chain uses TRBV27 and TRBJ2-7; 8 bases are a match to TRBD2. V shed 6 bases, J shed 5 bases, and the junction held 9 bases outside the gene matches. From germline, CDR1 is MNHEY and CDR2 SMNVEV (reference sequence). The CDR3 totals 14 residues. CDR3 in DNA: TGTGCCAGCAGCCCTTGGGGACTAGATGACGAGCAGTACTTC. It encodes CASSPWGLDDEQYF.

This clone appeared a few times. V usage is TRBV5-6 and J usage is TRBJ1-2; the match to TRBD1 covers 9 bases. The trim removed 4 bases at V and 4 bases at J, leaving 14 bases unmatched. CDR1 and CDR2 from the germline V gene are SGHDT and YYEEEE. The CDR3 is 17 residues long. This CDR3 is CASSPETGQGRAYGYTF. The CDR3 region has the DNA TGTGCCAGCAGCCCTGAGACCGGACAGGGGCGTGCCTATGGCTACACCTTC.

The chain joins TRBV4-1 to TRBJ2-1; 10 nucleotides line up with TRBD2. The CDR3 covers 17 residues. Germline loops: CDR1 MGHRA, CDR2 YSYEKL. Trimming at V came to 4 bases and at J to 3 bases, leaving 9 bases not matched to a gene. CDR3 DNA sequence: TGCGCCAGCAGCCGCCCCGGACTAGCGGATAACTACAATGAGCAGTTCTTC. The encoded protein is CASSRPGLADNYNEQFF.

In DNA form, the CDR3 reads TGTGCCAGCAGCCTGGGGATTAGCGGGATAGATACGCAGTATTTT. This gives the protein CASSLGISGIDTQYF. The V gene is TRBV3-1 (or the pseudogene TRBV3-2), the J gene TRBJ2-3, with 8 bases aligning to TRBD2. Per the germline V gene, CDR1 is LGHDT and CDR2 is YNNKEL (reference sequence). Germline trimming cut 4 bases from V and 5 bases from J; bases unmatched to any gene: 8. The length of the CDR3 is 15 residues.

The chain employs TRBV5-1 and TRBJ2-1; 8 bases align to TRBD2. Germline V CDR1 and CDR2: SGHRS, YFSETQ. There are 14 residues in the CDR3. V trimming: 4 bases; J trimming: 7 bases; junction bases outside the gene matches: 7. In DNA form, the CDR3 reads TGCGCCAGCAGCGAACCGGGAGGGTGGAATGAGCAGTTCTTC. It codes for CASSEPGGWNEQFF.

The sample holds one count of this clone. The chain carries TRBV7-9 and TRBJ1-3, with D uncertain. The V gene's germline CDR1 is SEHNR and CDR2 FQNEAQ (reference sequence). The CDR3 is 16 residues long. V was trimmed by 2 bases and J by 2 bases, leaving 13 bases between them. This CDR3 reads CASSLTPRRAGNTIYF. The CDR3, as DNA: TGTGCCAGCAGCTTAACCCCCAGGAGGGCTGGAAACACCATATATTTT.

V and J are TRBV10-3 and TRBJ2-6, with D possibly TRBD2 on 5 matching bases. Germline-derived CDR1 and CDR2 are ENHRY and SYGVKD. The V end was cut by 3 bases, the J end by 2 bases, with 11 bases between. The CDR3 is 16 amino acids. The CDR3 DNA follows: TGTGCCATCAGTGACCCCGGGGATCCTGGGGCCAACGTCCTGACTTTC. Amino acid sequence: CAISDPGDPGANVLTF.

The chain links TRBV6-5 to TRBJ1-1; D unclear. The CDR3 totals 14 residues. CDR1 MNHEY and CDR2 SVGAGI come from the germline V gene. With 4 bases removed from V and 1 base from J, the gap between germline ends came to 10 bases. CDR3 sequence (DNA): TGTGCCAGCAGTTGGAGAGGCAGGAACACTGAAGCTTTCTTT. It yields the protein CASSWRGRNTEAFF.

This chain joins TRBV19 and TRBJ2-1, with 8 bases identical to TRBD2. The CDR3 runs to 15 residues. V was pared by 3 bases and J by 5 bases, with 6 bases of the junction left unmatched. Germline CDR1 reads LNHDA; CDR2 reads SQIVND (reference sequence). The CDR3 DNA follows: TGTGCCAGTAGTATTGGAGCGGGAGTCAACAATGAGCAGTTCTTC. This encodes CASSIGAGVNNEQFF.

The chain recombines TRBV24-1 with TRBJ2-3; 10 bases fit TRBD2. The CDR3 has 15 residues. J was trimmed by 8 bases and V by 4 bases; bases with no gene match: 8. Germline V gene lookup returns CDR1 KGHDR and CDR2 SFDVKD. The CDR3 DNA sequence: TGTGCCACCAGTGACTCTGGGACTAGCGCGGGTACGCAGTATTTT. Protein sequence: CATSDSGTSAGTQYF.

The chain joins TRBV27 to TRBJ2-2, with D perhaps TRBD1 (6 bases). Looked up from germline, CDR1 is MNHEY and CDR2 is SMNVEV (reference sequence). V lost 6 bases and J lost 6, with 14 bases in between. The CDR3 covers 14 residues. This CDR3 is CASRKGGWAGELFF. CDR3 bases: TGTGCCAGCAGGAAAGGGGGTTGGGCCGGGGAGCTGTTTTTT.

The genes are TRBV6-5 and TRBJ2-7; 8 bases fit TRBD1. The CDR3 spans 15 residues. The germline V gene has CDR1 MNHEY and CDR2 SVGAGI. After removal of 2 bases from V and 3 bases from J, the junction contained 6 bases not matched to a gene. The CDR3 loop reads CASSYIQGQGYEQYF. The DNA of the CDR3 is TGTGCCAGCAGTTACATCCAAGGACAGGGCTACGAGCAGTACTTC.

The rearrangement joins TRBV4-1 to TRBJ1-1; D perhaps matches TRBD1 (6 bases). Deletions cut 2 bases from V and 8 bases from J, with 12 bases between. The germline CDR1 and CDR2 sequences are MGHRA and YSYEKL. The CDR3 is 13 residues long. Written as DNA, the CDR3 is TGCGCCAGCAGCCAACTACAGGGAAGGGAAGCTTTCTTT. This sequence encodes CASSQLQGREAFF.

J is TRBJ2-1 and V is TRBV5-1, with TRBD2 as a possible D gene (7 bases). Germline V CDR1 and CDR2: SGHRS, YFSETQ. This CDR3 is 16 amino acids long. Trimming removed 0 bases from V and 1 base from J, with 11 bases in between. The CDR3 DNA is TGCGCCAGCAGCTTGGATGGGGGGGCGTCCTACAATGAGCAGTTCTTC. Translation gives CASSLDGGASYNEQFF.

This clone was observed a single time. The chain is built from TRBV19 and TRBJ1-2; 10 nucleotides match TRBD1. Germline V gene data show CDR1 as LNHDA and CDR2 as SQIVND (reference sequence). The V gene end was trimmed by 3 bases and the J gene end by 4 bases; junction bases not matched to a gene: 11. The CDR3 runs to 17 residues. DNA of the CDR3: TGTGCCAGTAGTATCGGGACAGGGGAACATCGAATCTATGGCTACACCTTC. It yields the protein CASSIGTGEHRIYGYTF.

V is TRBV19 and J is TRBJ2-1, with 11 bases lining up with TRBD2. The CDR3 is made up of 17 amino acids. J was trimmed by 6 bases and V by 3 bases; bases with no gene match: 10. Germline assignment: CDR1 LNHDA and CDR2 SQIVND (reference sequence). The DNA for the CDR3 is TGTGCCAGTAGTATGGACATAGCGGGAGGGTTTCCCAATGAGCAGTTCTTC. Amino acid sequence: CASSMDIAGGFPNEQFF. Based on the CDR3 plus reference TRBV19 and TRBJ2-1, the full variable domain is DGGITQSPKYLFRKEGQNVTLSCEQNLNHDAMYWYRQDPGQGLRLIYYSQIVNDFQKGDIAEGYSVSREKKESFPLTVTSAQKNPTAFYLCASSMDIAGGFPNEQFFGPGTRLTVL.

J is TRBJ2-4 and V is TRBV30; maybe TRBD1 (8 bases). The CDR3 runs to 14 residues. Trimming removed 0 bases at V and 8 bases at J, with 14 bases between. Germline V gene sequence: CDR1 GTSNPN, CDR2 SVGIG (reference sequence). The CDR3 DNA sequence: TGTGCCTGGAGTGTAGGGACAGGACTAGACATTCAGTACTTC. As protein: CAWSVGTGLDIQYF.

This clone was recorded many times. At the DNA level, this CDR3 is encoded by other sequences in the same sample as well. The chain carries TRBV5-6 and TRBJ2-7; a weak D match, TRBD2 (6 bases). This CDR3 spans 14 amino acids. V lost 1 base and J lost 2, with 10 bases in between. Germline loops: CDR1 SGHDT, CDR2 YYEEEE. The CDR3 protein is CASSLRGTTYEQYF. The CDR3 region has the DNA TGTGCCAGCAGCTTGCGGGGGACCACCTACGAGCAGTACTTC.

This rearrangement joins TRBV27 to TRBJ2-1; tentative D call: TRBD2 (6 bases). The CDR3 is made up of 16 amino acids. Germline V lookup: CDR1 MNHEY, CDR2 SMNVEV (reference sequence). Trimming stripped 5 bases from V and 6 bases from J, with 20 bases between. CDR3 in DNA: TGTGCCAGCAGTCACACGGGAGCATCGCGAACCAATGAGCAGTTCTTC. Translated, it gives CASSHTGASRTNEQFF.